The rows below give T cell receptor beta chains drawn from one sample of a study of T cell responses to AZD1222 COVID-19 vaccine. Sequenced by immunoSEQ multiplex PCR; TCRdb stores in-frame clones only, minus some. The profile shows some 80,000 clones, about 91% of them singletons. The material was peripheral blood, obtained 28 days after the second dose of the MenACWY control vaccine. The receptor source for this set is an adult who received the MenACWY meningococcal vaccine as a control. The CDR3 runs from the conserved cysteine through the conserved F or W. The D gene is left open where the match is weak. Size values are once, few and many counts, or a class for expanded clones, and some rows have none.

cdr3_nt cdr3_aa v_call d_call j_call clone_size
TGTGCCAGCAGTGAGCGGGGGAATCTGGATTCACCCCTCCACTTT CASSERGNLDSPLHF TRBV25-1 . TRBJ1-6 .
TGTGCCAGCTCACCAAAGGGACAGTACACAGATACGCAGTATTTT CASSPKGQYTDTQYF TRBV18 TRBD1 TRBJ2-3 .
TGTGCCAGCAGCCAAGAAATCGAGGGGGCGAAAGAGCAGTACTTC CASSQEIEGAKEQYF TRBV4-2 TRBD1 TRBJ2-7 .
TGCGCCAGCCTACTCACGATTACGGATACGCAGTATTTT CASLLTITDTQYF TRBV10-2 . TRBJ2-3 few
TGTGCCAGCAGTGGCATGGGACTAGCGAGGGCCGGGGAGCTGTTTTTT CASSGMGLARAGELFF TRBV6-2/TRBV6-3 TRBD2 TRBJ2-2 .
TGTGCCAGCAGTTTACTAAGGCAGGACGAGCAGTACTTC CASSLLRQDEQYF TRBV12-3/TRBV12-4 . TRBJ2-7 .
TGCAGCGTTGAAGAGGACAGCTCTGAAAAACTGTTTTTT CSVEEDSSEKLFF TRBV29-1 . TRBJ1-4 .
TGTGCCAGCAGCCGCTCAGTTTCGGAAGAAGCTTTCTTT CASSRSVSEEAFF TRBV7-2 . TRBJ1-1 once
TGTGCCAGCAGCCTGGAAGCTTACGAGCAGTACTTC CASSLEAYEQYF TRBV5-4 . TRBJ2-7 .
TGTGCCAGCAGTTTATTGAACCACGAGCAGTACTTC CASSLLNHEQYF TRBV28 . TRBJ2-7 .
TGCGCCAGCAGACACAATCACGGTCCCAATGAGCAGTTCTTC CASRHNHGPNEQFF TRBV5-1 . TRBJ2-1 .
TGTGCCAGCTCACCTATTCGAGCGGGGGGGAACAATGAGCAGTTCTTC CASSPIRAGGNNEQFF TRBV18 TRBD2 TRBJ2-1 .
TGTGCCAGCTCACCACGGCTACAGGGATTAGATACGCAGTATTTT CASSPRLQGLDTQYF TRBV18 . TRBJ2-3 .
TGTGCCAGCAGTGAACAAACTAACTATGGCTACACCTTC CASSEQTNYGYTF TRBV6-1 . TRBJ1-2 .
TGTGCCATCAGTGCCGGGACAGGGTTTTACGAGCAGTACTTC CAISAGTGFYEQYF TRBV10-3 TRBD1 TRBJ2-7 few
TGTGCCAGCAGCTCTCGACAGGGAAACACCATATATTTT CASSSRQGNTIYF TRBV7-2 . TRBJ1-3 once
TGTGCCAGCAGCTTAACGTGGGGTTCAGGGGGAAACACCATATATTTT CASSLTWGSGGNTIYF TRBV7-8 . TRBJ1-3 .
TGTGCCAGCAGTTACAATGGACAGGGTGAGGATTCACCCCTCCACTTT CASSYNGQGEDSPLHF TRBV6-5 TRBD1 TRBJ1-6 .
TGTGCCAGCAGTTTTTTGGTCCGGGGGAATGAAAAACTGTTTTTT CASSFLVRGNEKLFF TRBV28 . TRBJ1-4 .
TGTGCCAGCAGGTCCGGGACCCCGGGGGAAAAACTGTTTTTT CASRSGTPGEKLFF TRBV7-9 . TRBJ1-4 .
TGCAGTGCTACAGGGGAAGAAAAACTGTTTTTT CSATGEEKLFF TRBV20-1 . TRBJ1-4 .
TGTGCCAGCAACAGGGGGCTAAATTCACCCCTCCACTTT CASNRGLNSPLHF TRBV27 TRBD1 TRBJ1-6 .
TGTGCCAGCAGTGAAGAAAGGAACACTGAAGCTTTCTTT CASSEERNTEAFF TRBV2 . TRBJ1-1 .
TGTGCCAGCAGCCAAAACAGGGGGGATACGCAGTATTTT CASSQNRGDTQYF TRBV6-2/TRBV6-3 TRBD1 TRBJ2-3 .
TGCGCCAGCAGCTTTTCTCGGGACAGCGGTAATTCACCCCTCCACTTT CASSFSRDSGNSPLHF TRBV5-1 TRBD1 TRBJ1-6 .
TGTGCCAGTAGTATTCCGCCGGGACAGGGTTTTGGTTCACCCCTCCACTTT CASSIPPGQGFGSPLHF TRBV19 TRBD1 TRBJ1-6 .
TGTGCCAGCAGCGAACAGGGTATCGATGGCTACACCTTC CASSEQGIDGYTF TRBV7-9 . TRBJ1-2 .